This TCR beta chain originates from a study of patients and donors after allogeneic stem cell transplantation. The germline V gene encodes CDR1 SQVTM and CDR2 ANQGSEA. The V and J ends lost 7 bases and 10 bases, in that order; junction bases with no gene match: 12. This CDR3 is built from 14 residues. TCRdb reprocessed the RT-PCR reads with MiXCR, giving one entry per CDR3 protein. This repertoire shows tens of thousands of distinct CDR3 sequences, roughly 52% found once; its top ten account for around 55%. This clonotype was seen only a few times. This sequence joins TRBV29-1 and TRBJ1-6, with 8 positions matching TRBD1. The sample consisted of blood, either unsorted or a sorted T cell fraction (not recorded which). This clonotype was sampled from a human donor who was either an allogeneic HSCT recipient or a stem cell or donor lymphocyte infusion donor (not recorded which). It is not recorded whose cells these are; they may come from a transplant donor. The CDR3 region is CSAGQGGTGSPLHF. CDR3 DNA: TGCAGCGCTGGACAGGGAGGGACGGGATCACCCCTCCACTTT.